This entry lists 32 T cell receptor beta chains sequenced from one sample in a study of control samples from healthy donors and cancer patients. Using immunoSEQ multiplex PCR, the repertoire was profiled, and TCRdb retains in-frame clones only, with some absent. There are approximately 79,000 clones in the sample; 89% occur only once, and more than 5.5% lies in the top ten. The sequenced sample was blood. The source is a man between 45 and 60 years old in good health.

The chain couples TRBV4-2 to TRBJ2-5; no reliable D call. This CDR3 is 14 amino acids long. Trimming removed 0 bases from V and 5 bases from J, with 10 bases in between. CDR1 and CDR2 from the germline V gene are LGHNA and YNFKEQ. For the CDR3, the DNA is TGTGCCAGCAGCCAAGAACTCGGGTGGGAGACCCAGTACTTC. It translates to CASSQELGWETQYF.

This clone occurred once. The chain recombines TRBV27 with TRBJ1-3; D remains ambiguous. The CDR3 loop spans 15 amino acids. The V gene's germline CDR1 is MNHEY and CDR2 SMNVEV (reference sequence). Deletions cut 4 bases from V and 0 bases from J, with 10 bases between. The CDR3 sequence: CASSSTPSSGNTIYF. The DNA for the CDR3 is TGTGCCAGCAGTTCGACACCAAGCTCTGGAAACACCATATATTTT.

This rearrangement joins TRBV5-1 to TRBJ2-2; 8 bases align to TRBD2. Germline V lookup: CDR1 SGHRS, CDR2 YFSETQ. This CDR3 region has 14 residues. Trimming at V came to 5 bases and at J to 5 bases, leaving 5 bases not matched to a gene. The DNA for the CDR3 is TGCGCCAGCAGTTCATTAGCGGGAACCGGGGAGCTGTTTTTT. Translating it yields CASSSLAGTGELFF.

The chain couples TRBV7-9 to TRBJ2-3; D gene ambiguous. Trimming removed 4 bases from V and 2 bases from J, with 4 bases in between. The germline V gene has CDR1 SEHNR and CDR2 FQNEAQ (reference sequence). The CDR3 length is 12 residues. This CDR3 reads CASSWSTDTQYF. CDR3 nucleotides: TGTGCCAGCAGCTGGTCCACAGATACGCAGTATTTT.

The chain carries TRBV6-4 and TRBJ1-2; 9 bases fit TRBD1. CDR1 and CDR2 from the germline V gene are MRHNA and SNTAGT. Trimming removed 5 bases from V and 8 bases from J; junction bases left unmatched: 24. This CDR3 contains 19 residues. In nucleotides, the CDR3 is TGTGCCAGCAGTCTTATCCCGGGACAGGGAAACGTACGGCCCTGCGGCTACACCTTC. It specifies CASSLIPGQGNVRPCGYTF.

This clone was recorded only once. V and J are TRBV10-3 and TRBJ1-2; unclear D gene. This CDR3 is built from 11 residues. Trimming cost V 8 bases and J 1 base, with 5 bases left between them. The germline V gene has CDR1 ENHRY and CDR2 SYGVKD. The chain's CDR3 is CAIADNYGYTF. CDR3 coding DNA: TGTGCCATCGCAGATAACTATGGCTACACCTTC.

The CDR3 region has the DNA TGCGCCAGCAGTGAGGGTCTGACTAGCGGGAGCACAGATACGCAGTATTTT. Its translation is CASSEGLTSGSTDTQYF. J is TRBJ2-3 and V is TRBV10-2; TRBD2 agrees at 10 bases. The CDR3 has 17 amino acids. After removal of 2 bases from V and 0 bases from J, the junction contained 5 bases not matched to a gene. CDR1 is WSHSY, CDR2 SAAADI, per germline.

V gene TRBV24-1 combines with J gene TRBJ2-5; possibly TRBD1 or TRBD2 for D (5 bases each). CDR1 and CDR2 from the germline V gene are KGHDR and SFDVKD. V lost 4 bases and J 5 bases, leaving 16 bases between the germline ends. The CDR3 has 15 residues. CDR3 protein: CATSDPAGAAETQYF. The CDR3 DNA reads TGTGCCACCAGTGACCCAGCCGGGGCAGCGGAGACCCAGTACTTC.

The V and J genes are TRBV5-1 and TRBJ2-5, with 7 nucleotides matching TRBD1. Trimming at V came to 3 bases and at J to 0 bases, leaving 2 bases not matched to a gene. The CDR3 consists of 14 residues. In germline, CDR1 is SGHRS, CDR2 YFSETQ. CDR3 in DNA: TGCGCCAGCAGCTCGACAGGGTACCAAGAGACCCAGTACTTC. Translating gives CASSSTGYQETQYF.

V gene TRBV15 combines with J gene TRBJ2-7; D gene ambiguous. Germline CDR1 is LNHNV and CDR2 is YYDKDF (reference sequence). V lost 0 bases and J lost 3, with 9 bases in between. The CDR3 runs 14 residues. CDR3 in amino acids: CATSRDAVSYEQYF. DNA of the CDR3: TGTGCCACCAGCAGAGATGCGGTCAGCTACGAGCAGTACTTC.

The chain links TRBV6-6 to TRBJ1-3, with unresolved D. The CDR3 length is 13 residues. Germline CDR1 reads MNHNY; CDR2 reads SVGAGI (reference sequence). The V end was cut by 4 bases, the J end by 4 bases, with 8 bases between. The CDR3 loop is CASSWVEGNTIYF. In DNA, the CDR3 is TGTGCCAGCAGTTGGGTGGAAGGAAACACCATATATTTT.

The sample holds one count of this clone. The genes are TRBV4-1 and TRBJ2-3; D not resolved. The CDR3 loop spans 14 amino acids. Germline values: CDR1 MGHRA, CDR2 YSYEKL. The V and J ends lost 0 bases and 7 bases respectively, with 11 bases between them. CDR3 sequence (DNA): TGCGCCAGCAGCCAAGATCCTAGTTTAAATACGCAGTATTTT. Amino acid sequence: CASSQDPSLNTQYF.

The chain joins TRBV19 to TRBJ1-2, with D uncertain. Trimming stripped 5 bases from V and 5 bases from J, with 12 bases between. Germline V gene sequence: CDR1 LNHDA, CDR2 SQIVND (reference sequence). The CDR3 covers 13 residues. CDR3 sequence: CASSPAPGYGYTF. Written as DNA, the CDR3 is TGTGCCAGTAGTCCCGCGCCTGGGTATGGCTACACCTTC.

V usage is TRBV7-9 and J usage is TRBJ2-7; D gene uncertain. CDR3 length: 12 amino acids. CDR1 SEHNR and CDR2 FQNEAQ come from the germline V gene (reference sequence). The V end was cut by 6 bases, the J end by 2 bases, with 8 bases between. The CDR3 nucleotides are TGTGCCAGCAGGGACGTGGCCTACGAGCAGTACTTC. Protein: CASRDVAYEQYF.

The V call is TRBV7-6, the J call TRBJ2-2; TRBD2 is a possible D gene (5 bases). Trimming removed 4 bases from V and 5 bases from J, with 11 bases in between. The CDR3 extends over 14 amino acids. Looked up from germline, CDR1 is SGHVS and CDR2 is FNYEAQ. Here the CDR3 reads CASSYLRETGELFF. CDR3 sequence (DNA): TGTGCCAGCAGCTACCTCCGGGAAACCGGGGAGCTGTTTTTT.

The J gene is TRBJ1-5, the V gene TRBV2; D is undetermined. Germline loops: CDR1 SNHLY, CDR2 FYNNEI. The CDR3 contains 12 residues. V was shortened by 4 bases and J by 7 bases, with 8 bases between the two germline ends. The CDR3: CASSGEAQPQHF. The CDR3 DNA reads as TGTGCCAGCAGTGGGGAAGCACAGCCCCAGCATTTT.

In this sample, this clone turned up once. The CDR3 loop is CAWSSTGWEQYF. In DNA, the CDR3 is TGTGCCTGGAGTTCGACAGGGTGGGAGCAGTACTTC. The chain combines TRBV30 with TRBJ2-7; TRBD1 matches 7 bases. The CDR3 covers 12 residues. J gave up 7 bases and V 2 bases, and 5 bases lay outside the gene matches. Germline V gene data show CDR1 as GTSNPN and CDR2 as SVGIG (reference sequence).

V and J are TRBV2 and TRBJ2-5; 8 nucleotides align to TRBD1. The DNA matches TRBJ2-7 better at its end, which makes the J call doubtful. Germline CDR1 reads SNHLY; CDR2 reads FYNNEI. This CDR3 is built from 18 residues. The CDR3 sequence is CASRVSFGQGAKSYEQYF. In DNA form, the CDR3 reads TGTGCCAGTCGGGTGTCTTTCGGCCAGGGGGCCAAATCCTACGAGCAGTACTTC.

The gene calls are TRBV29-1 and TRBJ2-7; possibly TRBD1 or TRBD2 for D (6 bases each). Germline V lookup: CDR1 SQVTM, CDR2 ANQGSEA. The CDR3 has 12 residues. V gave up 8 bases and J gave up 3 bases, with 14 bases separating them. The CDR3 region is CSRGQGCYEQYF. The CDR3 region has the DNA TGCAGCCGGGGGCAGGGGTGCTACGAGCAGTACTTC.

The rearrangement uses TRBV4-2 and TRBJ1-2; D remains ambiguous. CDR3 length: 16 amino acids. Trimming pared 0 bases from V and 5 bases from J, leaving 16 bases between. From germline, CDR1 is LGHNA and CDR2 YNFKEQ. The CDR3 reads CASSQELRVRLYGYTF. The CDR3 coding sequence is TGTGCCAGCAGCCAAGAATTAAGGGTAAGGCTGTATGGCTACACCTTC.

The J gene is TRBJ1-1, the V gene TRBV2; 9 bases align to TRBD1. The V gene's germline CDR1 is SNHLY and CDR2 FYNNEI. With 6 bases clipped from V and 2 bases from J, the junction kept 7 bases outside the gene matches. CDR3 size: 15 residues. CDR3 sequence (DNA): TGTGCCAGCAGGATACAGGGGGCGGGAAACACTGAAGCTTTCTTT. Translation: CASRIQGAGNTEAFF.

The rearrangement links TRBV27 to TRBJ2-3; 10 bases line up with TRBD1. The CDR3 is made up of 16 amino acids. V lost 4 bases and J lost 3; bases outside the gene matches: 7. Germline-derived CDR1 and CDR2 are MNHEY and SMNVEV (reference sequence). The CDR3 coding sequence is TGTGCCAGCAGTTCCATGGACAGGGGGTGGACAGATACGCAGTATTTT. Translation: CASSSMDRGWTDTQYF.

The V and J genes are TRBV11-2 and TRBJ2-3, with 11 bases that match TRBD2. The CDR3 runs to 16 residues. Unmatched junction bases numbered 6, after V lost 5 bases and J lost 2 bases. Germline CDR1 SGHAT, CDR2 FQNNGV. The CDR3 DNA reads as TGTGCCAGCAGCCCCGGGACTAGCGGCAACACAGATACGCAGTATTTT. Translation gives CASSPGTSGNTDTQYF.

This rearrangement joins TRBV10-3 to TRBJ2-5, with D hard to call. Germline CDR1 and CDR2: ENHRY and SYGVKD. Trimming stripped 9 bases from V and 3 bases from J, with 8 bases between. The CDR3 has 11 residues. CDR3 protein: CAISSKETQYF. DNA for the CDR3: TGTGCCATATCCAGTAAAGAGACCCAGTACTTC.

This rearrangement joins TRBV19 to TRBJ1-5; 7 bases fit TRBD1. The ends lost 8 bases at V and 0 bases at J; junction bases unmatched: 7. CDR3 length: 15 amino acids. CDR1 and CDR2 from the germline V gene are LNHDA and SQIVND (reference sequence). The CDR3 nucleotides are TGTGCCAGTTTGACAGGGACGGGTAGCAATCAGCCCCAGCATTTT. Protein: CASLTGTGSNQPQHF.

The chain employs TRBV6-5 and TRBJ2-7, with 10 bases that match TRBD1. The CDR3 has 13 residues. V lost 8 bases and J lost 7; bases outside the gene matches: 8. CDR1 and CDR2 from the germline V gene are MNHEY and SVGAGI. For the CDR3, the DNA is TGTGCCAGCGAAAGGGACAGGGGAGTGGAGCAGTACTTC. The encoded protein is CASERDRGVEQYF.

The rearrangement links TRBV6-5 to TRBJ2-7; D is tentatively TRBD1 or TRBD2 (6 bases each). This CDR3 has 12 amino acids. Germline V gives CDR1 MNHEY, CDR2 SVGAGI. Trimming took off 5 bases at V and 7 bases at J, with 12 bases between the two ends. CDR3 bases: TGTGCCAGCAGTCTAGGGGGGTGGGAGCAGTACTTC. Translation: CASSLGGWEQYF.

The V call is TRBV30, the J call TRBJ1-6; TRBD1 might be the D (5 bases). Germline V gene sequence: CDR1 GTSNPN, CDR2 SVGIG (reference sequence). This CDR3 region has 17 residues. The V and J ends lost 5 bases and 6 bases respectively, with 23 bases between them. The DNA of the CDR3 is TGTGCCTGGGACGGGGGGGAAATCGGGCGGGTTAATTCACCCCTCCACTTT. It yields the protein CAWDGGEIGRVNSPLHF.

This chain links TRBV27 with TRBJ1-3, with 10 nucleotides matching TRBD1. The CDR3 is 17 amino acids. After removal of 3 bases from V and 3 bases from J, the junction contained 8 bases not matched to a gene. Germline loops: CDR1 MNHEY, CDR2 SMNVEV (reference sequence). CDR3 nucleotide sequence: TGTGCCAGCAGTTTCCCCGACAGGGGGCTCTGTGGAAACACCATATATTTT. It codes for CASSFPDRGLCGNTIYF.

J is TRBJ1-5 and V is TRBV6-5, with D unclear. V was shortened by 6 bases and J by 9 bases, with 12 bases between the two germline ends. Germline assignment: CDR1 MNHEY and CDR2 SVGAGI. The CDR3 is made up of 12 amino acids. CDR3 protein: CASRSPGGPQHF. DNA of the CDR3: TGTGCCAGCAGGTCGCCCGGAGGGCCCCAGCATTTT.

The chain links TRBV7-8 to TRBJ2-1; the D is unclear. From germline, CDR1 is SGHVS and CDR2 FQNEAQ. The CDR3 is 14 amino acids. V was shortened by 3 bases and J by 0 bases, with 6 bases between the two germline ends. The CDR3 spells CASSFRSSYNEQFF. The CDR3 DNA is TGTGCCAGCAGCTTTCGGAGCTCCTACAATGAGCAGTTCTTC.

This sequence joins TRBV4-3 and TRBJ1-2; 8 bases agree with TRBD1. This CDR3 is built from 17 residues. V shed 0 bases, J shed 4 bases, and the junction held 10 bases outside the gene matches. Looked up from germline, CDR1 is LGHNA and CDR2 is YSLEER. The CDR3 sequence: CASSQDRERQGAYGYTF. The DNA for the CDR3 is TGCGCCAGCAGCCAAGATCGGGAGCGGCAGGGGGCCTATGGCTACACCTTC.